The 3 T cell receptor beta chains listed next were all sequenced from one sample in a study of T cell responses to AZD1222 COVID-19 vaccine. The repertoire was sequenced with immunoSEQ multiplex PCR; TCRdb's copy has only in-frame clones and lacks some. This table has about 69,000 clones, about 80% appearing once. The sample here was peripheral blood, taken 28 days after the second AZD1222 dose. The source of these receptors is an adult who received the AZD1222 COVID-19 vaccine.

The CDR3 coding sequence is TGTGCCAGCAGCCCCCGGGACAGTATCTACACCTTC. Amino acid sequence: CASSPRDSIYTF. The chain uses TRBV7-9 and TRBJ1-2; 7 nucleotides align to TRBD1. Germline CDR1 reads SEHNR; CDR2 reads FQNEAQ (reference sequence). With 5 bases clipped from V and 10 bases from J, the junction kept 7 bases outside the gene matches. CDR3 length: 12 amino acids.

The rearrangement joins TRBV10-3 to TRBJ2-2; TRBD2 matches 7 bases. Germline V gene data show CDR1 as ENHRY and CDR2 as SYGVKD. The CDR3 sequence is 16 residues long. After removal of 6 bases from V and 4 bases from J, the junction contained 11 bases not matched to a gene. In DNA, the CDR3 is TGTGCCATCAGGGGCCATGGCACGGGAGGCACCGGGGAGCTGTTTTTT. Its protein product is CAIRGHGTGGTGELFF.

The chain has TRBV6-5 and TRBJ1-6; perhaps TRBD1 as D (5 bases). This CDR3 contains 16 residues. Deletions cut 2 bases from V and 3 bases from J, with 11 bases between. The germline V gene has CDR1 MNHEY and CDR2 SVGAGI. CDR3 in DNA: TGTGCCAGCAGTTACAGTAGGGGTGTCTATAATTCACCCCTCCACTTT. Translation: CASSYSRGVYNSPLHF.